Following are 18 T cell receptor beta chains from one sample sequenced in a study of control samples from healthy donors and cancer patients (TCRdb year 2020). Libraries were prepared through the immunoSEQ multiplex PCR assay. TCRdb limited this immuneACCESS table to in-frame rearrangements with V and J called. A share of clones is missing; checked studies link under half to unresolved V genes, and the rest is unexplained. Recorded for this sample are about 410,000 clones; approximately 92% of them occurred a single time. The biggest ten clones account for just under 6.5% of the sample. The specimen sequenced was PBMCs. The receptors stem from a man in his forties with head and neck cancer.

The V and J genes are TRBV7-3 and TRBJ1-3; the D is unclear. The CDR3 totals 14 residues. Germline values: CDR1 SGHTA, CDR2 FQGTGA. V lost 4 bases to trimming and J lost 1 base, with 8 bases between them. The CDR3, as DNA: TGTGCCAGCAGCTCCCGGTCGTCTGGAAACACCATATATTTT. Protein product: CASSSRSSGNTIYF.

The chain has TRBV11-2 and TRBJ2-7; no clear D gene. The CDR3 is 13 amino acids. Germline CDR1 and CDR2: SGHAT and FQNNGV. Trimming removed 4 bases from V and 0 bases from J, with 7 bases in between. The CDR3 sequence is CASSYRSSYEQYF. CDR3 DNA sequence: TGTGCCAGCAGCTATCGGAGCTCCTACGAGCAGTACTTC.

This chain joins TRBV21-1 and TRBJ1-5. TRBV21-1 is a pseudogene. This CDR3 spans 11 amino acids. CDR3 sequence reads: CASSKKPTQHF. The CDR3, as DNA: TGTGCCAGCAGCAAAAAGCCTACCCAGCATTTT.

This chain uses TRBV27 with TRBJ2-7, with D hard to call. The ends were cut back, 5 bases at V and 0 bases at J, with 11 bases in the middle. CDR1 MNHEY and CDR2 SMNVEV come from the germline V gene (reference sequence). This CDR3 region has 14 residues. The CDR3 DNA reads as TGTGCCAGCAGTACAAGGACGGCCTCCTACGAGCAGTACTTC. Its protein is CASSTRTASYEQYF.

The V call is TRBV5-1, the J call TRBJ1-1; D is undetermined. The CDR3 is made up of 13 amino acids. In germline, CDR1 is SGHRS, CDR2 YFSETQ. The ends were cut back, 4 bases at V and 0 bases at J, with 7 bases in the middle. CDR3 in DNA: TGCGCCAGCAGCCCAGAGATGAACACTGAAGCTTTCTTT. Translated, it gives CASSPEMNTEAFF.

The gene calls are TRBV5-6 and TRBJ2-3; D is ambiguous. V dropped 3 bases and J dropped 3 bases, with 17 bases sitting between them. Germline V gives CDR1 SGHDT, CDR2 YYEEEE. CDR3 length: 16 residues. The CDR3 spells CASSYRPSAMTDTQYF. For the CDR3, the DNA is TGTGCCAGCAGCTACCGACCCTCAGCAATGACAGATACGCAGTATTTT.

The rearrangement uses TRBV2 and TRBJ1-6; possible D gene TRBD1, 5 bases. This CDR3 region has 15 residues. Trimming took 4 bases from V and 2 from J, leaving 9 bases between them. CDR1 is SNHLY and CDR2 is FYNNEI in the germline V gene. The CDR3 loop reads CASSAGQTYNSPLHF. CDR3 bases: TGTGCCAGCAGTGCTGGACAAACCTATAATTCACCCCTCCACTTT.

The chain employs TRBV6-6 and TRBJ2-1, with 8 nucleotides matching TRBD2. Germline CDR1 and CDR2: MNHNY and SVGAGI (reference sequence). With V trimmed by 7 bases and J by 5 bases, 10 bases remained unmatched. The CDR3 is 15 residues long. For the CDR3, the DNA is TGTGCCAGCACCCGACTCGGACTAGCCGACAATGAGCAGTTCTTC. It specifies CASTRLGLADNEQFF.

The chain's CDR3 is CASSDPRYGYTF. The CDR3 DNA follows: TGTGCCAGCAGTGACCCCCGCTACGGCTACACCTTC. The chain combines TRBV2 with TRBJ1-2; D unresolved. Germline CDR1 reads SNHLY; CDR2 reads FYNNEI. There are 12 residues in the CDR3. V lost 3 bases to trimming and J lost 8 bases, with 10 bases between them.

CDR3 DNA sequence: TGTGCCAGTAGTATAAGGGCAGGGGGGACTAGCGGTAACAATGAGCAGTTCTTC. Its protein is CASSIRAGGTSGNNEQFF. The rearrangement uses TRBV19 and TRBJ2-1, with TRBD2 matching 11 bases. After removal of 2 bases from V and 5 bases from J, the junction contained 11 bases not matched to a gene. This CDR3 is built from 18 residues. Germline V gene sequence: CDR1 LNHDA, CDR2 SQIVND (reference sequence).

The chain employs TRBV30 and TRBJ1-4; TRBD1 agrees at 8 bases. The CDR3 extends over 14 amino acids. Germline V gene sequence: CDR1 GTSNPN, CDR2 SVGIG (reference sequence). Trimming removed 2 bases from V and 5 bases from J; junction bases left unmatched: 4. The chain's CDR3 is CAWSQDRVNEKLFF. The DNA for the CDR3 is TGTGCCTGGAGTCAGGACAGGGTCAATGAAAAACTGTTTTTT.

V is TRBV7-3 and J is TRBJ2-2, with D tentatively TRBD2 (7 bases). Germline V gene data show CDR1 as SGHTA and CDR2 as FQGTGA. The germline V and J ends were trimmed by 3 bases and 4 bases, with 15 bases remaining between them. The CDR3 length is 16 residues. The CDR3 DNA reads TGTGCCAGCAGCTTGGGGGCGGGGGCTGGCACCGGGGAGCTGTTTTTT. It encodes CASSLGAGAGTGELFF.

V usage is TRBV5-1 and J usage is TRBJ1-2; 7 bases are shared with TRBD1. The CDR3 runs 15 residues. Trimming took 1 base from V and 8 from J; bases not matched to a gene: 11. CDR1 is SGHRS, CDR2 YFSETQ, per germline. The CDR3 loop is CASSLTGQGVAGYTF. DNA of the CDR3: TGCGCCAGCAGCTTGACCGGTCAGGGGGTAGCCGGCTACACCTTC.

The chain employs TRBV6-1 and TRBJ1-1, with D uncertain. Germline values: CDR1 MNHNS, CDR2 SASEGT. The CDR3 sequence is 11 residues long. Trimming took off 2 bases at V and 10 bases at J, with 8 bases between the two ends. CDR3 coding DNA: TGTGCCAGCAGTGAACCGGAGGTAGCTTTCTTT. Encoded protein: CASSEPEVAFF.

This clone was recorded once. The CDR3 loop reads CATSDSQVYGYTF. The DNA of the CDR3 is TGTGCCACCAGTGATTCACAGGTCTATGGCTACACCTTC. V gene TRBV24-1 combines with J gene TRBJ1-2, with D possibly matching TRBD1 (5 bases). This CDR3 has 13 amino acids. The germline gives CDR1 KGHDR, CDR2 SFDVKD. With 2 bases removed from V and 4 bases from J, the gap between germline ends came to 7 bases.

The chain combines TRBV2 with TRBJ2-7; TRBD1 or TRBD2 may be the D gene (6 bases each). Germline values: CDR1 SNHLY, CDR2 FYNNEI. The CDR3 totals 12 residues. V lost 4 bases and J lost 5, with 9 bases in between. The CDR3 sequence: CASSVGGNEQYF. Here the CDR3 DNA reads TGTGCCAGCAGTGTAGGGGGGAACGAGCAGTACTTC.

The gene calls are TRBV2 and TRBJ2-2; 13 bases line up with TRBD2. Germline V CDR1 and CDR2: SNHLY, FYNNEI. The CDR3 contains 15 residues. With V trimmed by 6 bases and J by 7 bases, 5 bases remained unmatched. The DNA for the CDR3 is TGTGCCAGCAGGGGACTAGCGGGATTCGGCGGGGAGCTGTTTTTT. Residues: CASRGLAGFGGELFF. Full variable domain (rest looked up from reference TRBV2 and TRBJ2-2): EPEVTQTPSHQVTQMGQEVILRCVPISNHLYFYWYRQILGQKVEFLVSFYNNEISEKSEIFDDQFSVERPDGSNFTLKIRSTKLEDSAMYFCASRGLAGFGGELFFGEGSRLTVL.

The rearrangement joins TRBV5-1 to TRBJ2-2; D may correspond to TRBD1 or TRBD2 (5 bases each). Germline V gene lookup returns CDR1 SGHRS and CDR2 YFSETQ. There are 14 residues in the CDR3. The V gene lost 3 bases and the J gene lost 7 bases, with 13 bases spanning the gap. The DNA of the CDR3 is TGCGCCAGCAGCTCTGGGACGGGGAACGGGGAGCTGTTTTTT. Translation gives CASSSGTGNGELFF.